A single sample gave rise to the 7 T cell receptor beta chains below, sequenced in a study of shared clonotypes between healthy human individuals. The data were produced by immunoSEQ multiplex PCR, yet TCRdb's version contains in-frame clones alone and is incomplete. The sample records about 1,500,000 clones, roughly 95% being singletons. Sequences were obtained from naive CD4+ T cells sorted from blood. Sample subset: CD45RA+ positively selected. Receptors were obtained from a man aged 25-45 years in good health.

V and J are TRBV9 and TRBJ2-3, with D unclear. The ends were cut back, 3 bases at V and 1 base at J, with 3 bases in the middle. Looked up from germline, CDR1 is SGDLS and CDR2 is YYNGEE. The CDR3 extends over 12 amino acids. The CDR3 DNA is TGTGCCAGCAGCGGTGGCACAGATACGCAGTATTTT. This encodes CASSGGTDTQYF.

The genes are TRBV6-1 and TRBJ2-5; possibly TRBD1 for D (5 bases). Germline CDR1 and CDR2: MNHNS and SASEGT. V was cut by 7 bases and J by 0 bases, with 15 bases left in between. This CDR3 spans 15 amino acids. CDR3 sequence reads: CASTRGGADQETQYF. The CDR3 bases are TGTGCCAGCACCCGTGGTGGGGCGGACCAAGAGACCCAGTACTTC.

Details on this clone: Different DNA sequences within this sample yield the same CDR3. J is TRBJ2-1 and V is TRBV18; TRBD1 matches at 8 bases. Trimming at V came to 3 bases and at J to 0 bases, leaving 1 base not matched to a gene. This CDR3 contains 15 residues. From germline, CDR1 is KGHSH and CDR2 LQKENI. The CDR3 spells CASSPTGGSYNEQFF. The CDR3, as DNA: TGTGCCAGCTCACCCACAGGGGGCTCCTACAATGAGCAGTTCTTC. Supplemented by reference TRBV18 and TRBJ2-1, the full variable domain reads NAGVMQNPRHLVRRRGQEARLRCSPMKGHSHVYWYRQLPEEGLKFMVYLQKENIIDESGMPKERFSAEFPKEGPSILRIQQVVRGDSAAYFCASSPTGGSYNEQFFGPGTRLTVL.

In this sample, this clone turned up once. The J gene is TRBJ2-7, the V gene TRBV28; maybe TRBD1 (6 bases). V dropped 3 bases and J dropped 4 bases, with 13 bases sitting between them. In germline, CDR1 is MDHEN, CDR2 SYDVKM. The CDR3 extends over 14 amino acids. CDR3 region: CASSLDQGLYEQYF. CDR3 bases: TGTGCCAGCAGTTTGGACCAGGGGCTTTACGAGCAGTACTTC.

The V gene is TRBV10-3, the J gene TRBJ1-1, with 10 bases lining up with TRBD1. V lost 4 bases and J lost 5; bases outside the gene matches: 7. Germline CDR1 ENHRY, CDR2 SYGVKD. The CDR3 runs 15 residues. The CDR3 DNA follows: TGTGCCATCAGTGCTCCGGGACAGGGGAGGACTGAAGCTTTCTTT. Amino acids: CAISAPGQGRTEAFF.

This clone was observed once. The V and J genes are TRBV19 and TRBJ1-5, with a possible D match to TRBD1 (6 bases). The V end was cut by 10 bases, the J end by 3 bases, with 22 bases between. Germline V lookup: CDR1 LNHDA, CDR2 SQIVND (reference sequence). This CDR3 has 16 residues. The CDR3 DNA follows: TGTGCCACCCTTAGTAATGGGGGGGCTCCCAATCAGCCCCAGCATTTT. It yields the protein CATLSNGGAPNQPQHF.

This clone was seen only once. The J gene is TRBJ2-5, the V gene TRBV9; 8 bases are a match to TRBD2. Germline CDR1 SGDLS, CDR2 YYNGEE. CDR3 length: 16 residues. After removal of 4 bases from V and 5 bases from J, the junction contained 13 bases not matched to a gene. The DNA for the CDR3 is TGTGCCAGCAGCCCACTCGGCGGCGGGGGGATCGAGACCCAGTACTTC. Translated, it gives CASSPLGGGGIETQYF.